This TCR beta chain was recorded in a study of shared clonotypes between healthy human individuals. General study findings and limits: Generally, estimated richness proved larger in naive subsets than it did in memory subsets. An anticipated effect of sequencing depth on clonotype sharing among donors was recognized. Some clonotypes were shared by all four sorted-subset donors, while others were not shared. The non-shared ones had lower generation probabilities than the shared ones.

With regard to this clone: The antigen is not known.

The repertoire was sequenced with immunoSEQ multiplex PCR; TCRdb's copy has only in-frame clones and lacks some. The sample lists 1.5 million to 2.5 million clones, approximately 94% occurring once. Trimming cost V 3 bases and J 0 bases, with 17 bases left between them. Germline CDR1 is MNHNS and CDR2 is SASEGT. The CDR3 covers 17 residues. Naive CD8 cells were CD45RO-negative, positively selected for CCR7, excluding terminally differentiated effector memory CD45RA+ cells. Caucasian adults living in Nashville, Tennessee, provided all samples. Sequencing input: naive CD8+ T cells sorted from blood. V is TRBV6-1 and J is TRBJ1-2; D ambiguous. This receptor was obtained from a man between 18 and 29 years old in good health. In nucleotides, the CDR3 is TGTGCCAGCAGTGATTTCGGACTTCCCGCTCCTAACTATGGCTACACCTTC. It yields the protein CASSDFGLPAPNYGYTF.